One and the same sample provided the 13 T cell receptor beta chains below, sequenced in a study of cytomegalovirus exposure and HLA in healthy donors. Primers: 60 Vbeta forward and 13 Jbeta reverse. The protocol was immunoSEQ multiplex PCR, while the TCRdb copy is restricted to in-frame clones and leaves out a portion. The sample includes 150,000 to 200,000 clones, roughly 90% seen only once; the top ten take around 0.21%. The sequenced sample consisted of PBMCs. The source is a girl younger than two in good health and CMV-seronegative.

V is TRBV4-3 and J is TRBJ2-3; no definite D call. Germline CDR1 is LGHNA and CDR2 is YSLEER. Trimming removed 0 bases at V and 6 bases at J, with 10 bases between. This CDR3 is built from 14 residues. As DNA, the CDR3 is TGCGCCAGCAGCCAAGATCATAGCCGGGATACGCAGTATTTT. This codes for CASSQDHSRDTQYF.

The CDR3 DNA reads TGTGCCAGCAGCTTCTACCTTTCTAGTAACGAGCAGTACTTC. This translates into CASSFYLSSNEQYF. The rearrangement joins TRBV7-2 to TRBJ2-7, with no clear D. CDR1 is SGHTA and CDR2 is FQGNSA in the germline V gene. CDR3 length: 14 residues. Trimming removed 3 bases at V and 5 bases at J, with 14 bases between.

This clone appeared a single time. The chain recombines TRBV18 with TRBJ2-1; TRBD2 matches 11 bases. This CDR3 comprises 16 residues. Germline V lookup: CDR1 KGHSH, CDR2 LQKENI. The V gene end was trimmed by 1 base and the J gene end by 6 bases; junction bases not matched to a gene: 5. The CDR3 region has the DNA TGTGCCAGCTCACCACGGGGACTAGCGGCCATCAATGAGCAGTTCTTC. Its protein is CASSPRGLAAINEQFF.

V gene TRBV19 combines with J gene TRBJ2-1; no clear D gene. The germline gives CDR1 LNHDA, CDR2 SQIVND (reference sequence). This CDR3 is built from 16 residues. Between the trimmed V and J ends, which lost 1 base and 8 bases, there was a span of 18 bases. CDR3 sequence reads: CASSIGTIKRSDEQFF. The CDR3 DNA reads TGTGCCAGTAGTATAGGCACTATCAAGAGGTCGGATGAGCAGTTCTTC. Filled out from reference TRBV19 and TRBJ2-1, the complete variable domain reads DGGITQSPKYLFRKEGQNVTLSCEQNLNHDAMYWYRQDPGQGLRLIYYSQIVNDFQKGDIAEGYSVSREKKESFPLTVTSAQKNPTAFYLCASSIGTIKRSDEQFFGPGTRLTVL.

V usage is TRBV12-5 and J usage is TRBJ1-3; possible D gene TRBD1, 5 bases. V lost 2 bases and J lost 4, with 24 bases in between. The germline V gene encodes CDR1 LGHNT and CDR2 FRNRAP. The CDR3 is made up of 19 amino acids. Here the CDR3 reads CASGLITRWEGLGGNTIYF. The CDR3 nucleotides read TGTGCTAGTGGTTTGATAACGAGGTGGGAGGGACTTGGAGGAAACACCATATATTTT. The variable domain in full, completed from reference TRBV12-5 and TRBJ1-3, reads DARVTQTPRHKVTEMGQEVTMRCQPILGHNTVFWYRQTMMQGLELLAYFRNRAPLDDSGMPKDRFSAEMPDATLATLKIQPSEPRDSAVYFCASGLITRWEGLGGNTIYFGEGSWLTVV.

The chain is built from TRBV5-1 and TRBJ2-7; 7 bases line up with TRBD2. This CDR3 region has 15 residues. CDR1 and CDR2 (germline): SGHRS, YFSETQ. V was clipped by 0 bases and J by 2 bases; unmatched bases: 5. The CDR3 coding sequence is TGCGCCAGCAGCTTGGGGGAGGGTATGGCCTACGAGCAGTACTTC. This translates into CASSLGEGMAYEQYF.

The gene calls are TRBV4-1 and TRBJ2-1; TRBD2 aligns across 10 bases. The CDR3 is 14 residues long. The germline V gene has CDR1 MGHRA and CDR2 YSYEKL. The trim removed 6 bases at V and 12 bases at J, leaving 11 bases unmatched. The CDR3 nucleotides are TGCGCCAGCAGAAGCCTAGCGGGAGTCCGACTGCAGTTCTTC. Amino acid sequence: CASRSLAGVRLQFF.

This clone was seen more than once but under ten times. V gene TRBV30 combines with J gene TRBJ2-7; no definite D call. The CDR3 spans 14 residues. Germline loops: CDR1 GTSNPN, CDR2 SVGIG (reference sequence). Trimming left V 1 base short and J 4 bases short, with 14 bases between. The CDR3 DNA sequence: TGTGCCTGGAGTGCCTCTGGGCCCTGGTACGAGCAGTACTTC. Translated: CAWSASGPWYEQYF.

The rearrangement joins TRBV27 to TRBJ1-2, with 8 positions matching TRBD1. The V segment lost 6 bases and the J segment 8 bases; nucleotides outside the gene matches: 11. The CDR3 extends over 14 amino acids. Germline V lookup: CDR1 MNHEY, CDR2 SMNVEV (reference sequence). CDR3 sequence reads: CASSPLRGTGGYTF. CDR3 sequence (DNA): TGTGCCAGCAGCCCCCTCAGAGGGACAGGCGGCTACACCTTC.

The genes are TRBV5-1 and TRBJ2-5; possibly TRBD1 for D (6 bases). V lost 1 base to trimming and J lost 4 bases, with 14 bases between them. Germline-derived CDR1 and CDR2 are SGHRS and YFSETQ. The CDR3 is 15 amino acids. CDR3 DNA sequence: TGCGCCAGCAGCTTGCAGCCAGGGGACCGAGAGACCCAGTACTTC. Amino acid sequence: CASSLQPGDRETQYF.

A single count supports this clone. The rearrangement links TRBV7-2 to TRBJ2-1; tentative D call: TRBD2 (7 bases). The germline V gene has CDR1 SGHTA and CDR2 FQGNSA. The ends were cut back, 5 bases at V and 3 bases at J, with 23 bases in the middle. The CDR3 contains 18 residues. CDR3 sequence: CASSLPSGGRDYYNEQFF. CDR3 nucleotides: TGTGCCAGCAGCCTTCCTTCCGGGGGCCGGGACTACTACAATGAGCAGTTCTTC.

V gene TRBV7-9 combines with J gene TRBJ2-7; 9 nucleotides line up with TRBD2. Germline CDR1 reads SEHNR; CDR2 reads FQNEAQ (reference sequence). The CDR3 sequence is 14 residues long. The V segment lost 2 bases and the J segment 3 bases; nucleotides outside the gene matches: 2. The CDR3 coding sequence is TGTGCCAGCAGCTTACAGCGGGGGGACTACGAGCAGTACTTC. It is translated as CASSLQRGDYEQYF.

The chain joins TRBV7-2 to TRBJ2-5, with TRBD2 matching 10 bases. Unmatched junction bases numbered 5, after V lost 5 bases and J lost 2 bases. CDR3 length: 15 amino acids. Germline lookup yields CDR1 SGHTA and CDR2 FQGNSA. The chain's CDR3 is CASSQRTSGQETQYF. CDR3 sequence (DNA): TGTGCCAGCAGCCAGAGGACTAGCGGTCAAGAGACCCAGTACTTC.